Listed below are T cell receptor beta chains from one sample, sequenced in a study of T-cell memory formation after mild COVID-19. Each CDR3 protein gets one entry after TCRdb re-called the 5' RACE reads with MiXCR. The table shows about 560,000 distinct CDR3 sequences, with 17% occurring only once. Sequenced material: PBMCs or a T cell subset sorted from them (not recorded which). The source of these receptors is an adult woman who had mild COVID-19 (a few samples of this study predate the infection). Cell type and time point are not known. Both conserved end residues are part of each CDR3. Each record gives: D gene, V gene, clone size, J gene, CDR3 protein, CDR3 DNA. A D gene is named only where the DNA matches it firmly. A row's size may be missing; if present it is once, few, many or a size class.

NA	TRBV7-2	NA	TRBJ1-4	CASSSQGVTAKGEKLFF	TGTGCCAGCAGCTCCCAAGGAGTGACAGCCAAGGGGGAAAAACTGTTTTTT
NA	TRBV4-3	NA	TRBJ2-3	CASSQVAGRGRADTQYF	TGCGCCAGCAGCCAAGTCGCGGGCCGGGGGAGAGCAGATACGCAGTATTTT
TRBD2	TRBV7-2	NA	TRBJ2-1	CASSLGLAGEGQFF	TGTGCCAGCAGCTTGGGACTAGCGGGAGAAGGACAGTTCTTC
NA	TRBV7-8	NA	TRBJ1-1	CASSLAAGAYLNTEAFF	TGTGCCAGCAGCTTAGCGGCGGGGGCTTATTTGAACACTGAAGCTTTCTTT
NA	TRBV7-6	NA	TRBJ1-6	CASSLSGTSSYNSPLHF	TGTGCCAGCAGCTTATCAGGGACAAGCTCCTATAATTCACCCCTCCACTTT
TRBD2	TRBV5-1	NA	TRBJ2-7	CASSLAGAEYEQYF	TGCGCCAGCAGCTTAGCGGGGGCCGAGTACGAGCAGTACTTC
TRBD1	TRBV9	NA	TRBJ2-3	CASSPGQDTDTQYF	TGTGCCAGCAGCCCAGGACAGGACACAGATACGCAGTATTTT
NA	TRBV3-1	few	TRBJ2-1	CASSQREGANEQFF	TGTGCCAGCAGCCAAAGGGAAGGGGCCAATGAGCAGTTCTTC
NA	TRBV24-1	many	TRBJ2-1	CATSSPSLRAGEQFF	TGTGCCACCAGTTCCCCTAGTTTGAGGGCAGGTGAGCAGTTCTTC
NA	TRBV6-1	few	TRBJ1-1	CASSKVSGNTEAFF	TGTGCCAGCAGTAAGGTATCAGGGAACACTGAAGCTTTCTTT
TRBD1	TRBV30	NA	TRBJ2-7	CAWSTGDSSYEQYF	TGTGCCTGGAGTACTGGGGACAGTTCCTACGAGCAGTACTTC
NA	TRBV4-3	few	TRBJ1-1	CASSQDTGPPFPEAFF	TGCGCCAGCAGCCAAGATACGGGACCCCCGTTTCCTGAAGCTTTCTTT
TRBD1	TRBV27	few	TRBJ1-4	CASSPGQGTTNEKLFF	TGTGCCAGCAGTCCCGGACAGGGTACAACTAATGAAAAACTGTTTTTT
TRBD1	TRBV15	NA	TRBJ2-2	CATSRDLGTANTGELFF	TGTGCCACCAGCAGAGATCTCGGGACAGCGAACACCGGGGAGCTGTTTTTT
NA	TRBV5-4	NA	TRBJ2-1	CASSSEQYEQFF	TGTGCCAGCAGCTCCGAGCAGTATGAGCAGTTCTTC
NA	TRBV11-2	NA	TRBJ1-1	CASSRYMNTEAFF	TGTGCCAGCAGCCGTTATATGAACACTGAAGCTTTCTTT
TRBD2	TRBV7-9	few	TRBJ2-3	CASTPGTSGGTDTQYF	TGTGCCAGCACCCCGGGGACTAGCGGGGGCACAGATACGCAGTATTTT
NA	TRBV4-1	NA	TRBJ2-1	CASSRQDRVYNEQFF	TGCGCCAGCAGCCGACAGGATCGGGTCTACAATGAGCAGTTCTTC
NA	TRBV18	once	TRBJ2-3	CASSPAVRVTDTQYF	TGTGCCAGCTCTCCCGCGGTGAGGGTAACAGATACGCAGTATTTT
TRBD1	TRBV4-1	NA	TRBJ1-1	CASSHYFSTGRNTEAFF	TGCGCCAGCAGCCATTACTTCTCGACAGGGCGGAACACTGAAGCTTTCTTT
NA	TRBV19	NA	TRBJ2-7	CASNLGQGLSEQYF	TGTGCCAGTAATCTTGGGCAGGGTCTTAGCGAGCAGTACTTC
TRBD2	TRBV2	few	TRBJ2-1	CASTHPGLAVSYNEQFF	TGTGCCAGCACTCATCCGGGACTAGCGGTATCCTACAATGAGCAGTTCTTC
TRBD1	TRBV6-5	few	TRBJ1-6	CASSPTVTGINSPLHF	TGTGCCAGCAGCCCGACTGTGACAGGGATTAATTCACCCCTCCACTTT
NA	TRBV5-1	few	TRBJ1-6	CASSAQGTTSNSPLHF	TGCGCCAGCAGCGCCCAGGGGACCACCTCCAATTCACCCCTCCACTTT
TRBD2	TRBV7-3	NA	TRBJ2-1	CASSLRTSGGAHEQFF	TGTGCCAGCAGCTTACGGACTAGCGGGGGGGCTCATGAGCAGTTCTTC
NA	TRBV27	few	TRBJ2-6	CASREDSGANVLTF	TGTGCCAGCAGAGAGGACTCTGGGGCCAACGTCCTGACTTTC
NA	TRBV2	NA	TRBJ2-7	CASSEVSDGGGYEQYF	TGTGCCAGCAGTGAAGTTTCGGACGGAGGGGGGTACGAGCAGTACTTC
TRBD2	TRBV30	few	TRBJ2-7	CAWSGLAVYEQYF	TGTGCCTGGAGTGGACTAGCGGTCTACGAGCAGTACTTC
NA	TRBV7-9	NA	TRBJ2-1	CASSRREVYEQFF	TGTGCCAGCAGCCGACGCGAGGTATATGAGCAGTTCTTC